The 9 T cell receptor beta chains given below trace back to one sample, sequenced in a study of T cells in women clearing cervical HPV infection (dated by TCRdb to the late 2010s). Library construction relied on the immunoSEQ multiplex PCR assay. In its TCRdb copy, this immuneACCESS table keeps in-frame sequences only and misses some clones. Where compared with another copy, unresolved V genes explain less than half of these, and the others have no known cause. This specimen's table enumerates about 14,000 clones. About 8% of the sample is taken by the ten largest. The sequenced sample was blood buffy coat. The receptors stem from a woman between 18 and 75 years old with a cervical HPV16 infection that either progressed to CIN3+ or cleared (not recorded which).

Concerning this clone: Coverage ceases 3 residues before the CDR3 finishes, and the germline J gene fills in the end. The chain is built from TRBV20-1 and TRBJ2-2, with TRBD2 identical over 11 bases. The CDR3 runs 16 residues. The germline V gene has CDR1 DFQATT and CDR2 SNEGSKA (reference sequence). Unmatched junction bases numbered 2, after V lost 0 bases and J lost 2 bases. Partial CDR3 DNA: TGCAGTGCTAGAGAACTAGCGGGGGCCAACACCGGGGAG. Translating gives CSARELAGANTGE. The whole CDR3 protein reads CSARELAGANTGELFF.

For this clone: The read finishes 3 residues shy of the CDR3 end, and the germline J gene is used to complete it. This rearrangement joins TRBV18 to TRBJ2-2, with 7 positions matching TRBD1. This CDR3 region has 15 residues. Germline V gives CDR1 KGHSH, CDR2 LQKENI. Unmatched junction bases numbered 1, after V lost 3 bases and J lost 0 bases. The sequenced part of the CDR3 DNA is TGTGCCAGCTCACCGACAGGGCCGAACACCGGGGAG. Residues: CASSPTGPNTGE. The CDR3 as a whole reads CASSPTGPNTGELFF.

For this clone: The CDR3 extends 3 residues past the end of the read, so its final part is completed from the germline J gene. The rearrangement links TRBV14 to TRBJ2-1, with TRBD2 matching 8 bases. Germline CDR1 and CDR2: SGHDN and FVKESK. Trimming removed 3 bases from V and 7 bases from J; junction bases left unmatched: 14. This CDR3 contains 17 residues. CDR3 in amino acids: CASSQGTGTRSVNEQFF. The sequenced part of the CDR3 DNA is TGTGCCAGCAGCCAGGGGACCGGGACTAGGTCGGTGAATGAG.

As regards this clone: The read falls 3 residues short of the CDR3 end, and the missing part is taken from the germline J gene. The V call is TRBV5-4, the J call TRBJ1-6; 10 nucleotides line up with TRBD1. From germline, CDR1 is SGHNT and CDR2 YYREEE (reference sequence). The V segment lost 3 bases and the J segment 9 bases; nucleotides outside the gene matches: 6. The CDR3 is 15 amino acids. This CDR3 is CASSSSGTGVSPLHF. The CDR3 bases that were read are TGTGCCAGCAGCTCATCCGGGACAGGGGTTTCACCC.

With respect to this clone: The read ends 3 residues before the CDR3 terminus; that terminus is restored from the germline J gene. The gene calls are TRBV4-1 and TRBJ2-3; D not resolved. Looked up from germline, CDR1 is MGHRA and CDR2 is YSYEKL. This CDR3 contains 13 residues. V was shortened by 1 base and J by 4 bases, with 6 bases between the two germline ends. CDR3 DNA, as far as it was read: TGCGCCAGCAGCCAAGTTCTTTCAGATACG. It codes for CASSQVLSDT. The full CDR3 is CASSQVLSDTQYF.

Comment on this clone: Coverage ceases 3 residues before the CDR3 finishes, and the germline J gene fills in the end. V usage is TRBV11-3 and J usage is TRBJ1-2, with D perhaps matching TRBD1 (5 bases). Germline assignment: CDR1 SGHNT and CDR2 YENEEA. This CDR3 contains 15 residues. Trimming cost V 7 bases and J 3 bases, with 18 bases left between them. CDR3 DNA, as far as it was read: TGTGCCAGCACCATAAGAGGGGCATCGGACTATGGC. It encodes CASTIRGASDYG. The complete CDR3 reads CASTIRGASDYGYTF.

As for this clone: From the germline J gene comes the end of the CDR3, since the read stops 3 residues before it. The chain has TRBV3-1 (or the pseudogene TRBV3-2) and TRBJ2-5; the D gene is possibly TRBD1 (5 bases). Between the trimmed V and J ends, which lost 1 base and 1 base, there was a span of 10 bases. The CDR3 totals 15 residues. The V gene's germline CDR1 is LGHDT and CDR2 YNNKEL (reference sequence). The CDR3 loop reads CASSQVSRGQETQYF. CDR3 bases read: TGTGCCAGCAGCCAAGTGTCAAGGGGCCAAGAGACC.

A word on this clone: Sequencing ends 3 residues short of the CDR3 end; the germline J gene provides the rest. The chain joins TRBV15 to TRBJ2-7; 8 bases match TRBD1. Germline loops: CDR1 LNHNV, CDR2 YYDKDF (reference sequence). The CDR3 is made up of 14 amino acids. J lost 3 bases, V lost 5 bases, and 6 bases had no gene match. The CDR3 bases that were read are TGTGCCACCAGCGGCGGGACAGGACTCTACGAG. Protein sequence: CATSGGTGLYE. The CDR3 reads in full as CATSGGTGLYEQYF.

Notes on this clone: The read halts 3 residues ahead of the CDR3 end, with the missing end drawn from the germline J gene. This sequence joins TRBV5-5 and TRBJ1-1; 7 nucleotides match TRBD1. J gave up 1 base and V 4 bases, and 4 bases lay outside the gene matches. Germline CDR1 is SGHKS and CDR2 is YYEKEE (reference sequence). This CDR3 comprises 14 residues. CDR3 protein: CASSPGTENTEAFF. CDR3 bases read: TGTGCCAGCAGCCCCGGGACAGAGAACACTGAA.